A selection of T cell receptor beta chains follows, all from one sample in a study of blood T cell repertoires in COVID-19. Assay: immunoSEQ multiplex PCR; the TCRdb copy retains only in-frame clones and omits some. The data show about 400,000 clones, 85% to 90% seen once. Sequencing input: PBMCs or T cells enriched from blood (not recorded which). These receptor sequences come from a woman in her twenties or thirties who had recovered from COVID-19. Both conserved end residues are part of each CDR3. Fields, in order: clone size, V gene, D gene, J gene, CDR3 DNA, CDR3 protein. A D gene is named only where the DNA matches it firmly. Only some rows state a clone size, as once, few, many or a class for expanded clones.

.	TRBV6-5	TRBD2	TRBJ2-1	TGTGCCACGGGGACTACCTCCTACAATGAGCAGTTCTTC	CATGTTSYNEQFF
.	TRBV5-6	.	TRBJ1-6	TGTGCCAGCAGCTTGGTCGGTGAACCTTATAATTCACCCCTCCACTTT	CASSLVGEPYNSPLHF
.	TRBV19	.	TRBJ2-7	TGTGCCAGTAGAGGAGGGAGAGAACTCTACGAGCAGTACTTC	CASRGGRELYEQYF
once	TRBV5-1	TRBD2	TRBJ2-1	TGCGCCAGCAGCAAAAGTATACGGGAGGATTGGAATGAGCAGTTCTTC	CASSKSIREDWNEQFF
.	TRBV5-1	.	TRBJ2-3	TGCGCCAGCAGCTTTGGAGGGGGCAACACAGATACGCAGTATTTT	CASSFGGGNTDTQYF
.	TRBV7-6	TRBD2	TRBJ2-1	TGTGCCAGCAGCCCGGGACTAGCGGGGCTCACTGAGCAGTTCTTC	CASSPGLAGLTEQFF
.	TRBV18	TRBD1	TRBJ1-1	TGTGCCAGCACTGGGACAGGGGGCTCAGGCGGAACTGAAGCTTTCTTT	CASTGTGGSGGTEAFF
.	TRBV5-1	TRBD2	TRBJ2-2	TGCGCCACCTCGGGCGGGGGAATTGGCACCGGGGAGCTGTTTTTT	CATSGGGIGTGELFF
.	TRBV28	.	TRBJ1-2	TGTGCCAGCAGTCACCGGGACTCAATTGTAAGATTTGGCTACACCTTC	CASSHRDSIVRFGYTF
.	TRBV5-1	TRBD2	TRBJ2-7	TGCGCCAGCACCAGAACTAGCGGGGCCTACGAGCAGTACTTC	CASTRTSGAYEQYF
.	TRBV28	.	TRBJ1-3	TGTGCCAGCAGCGACAGCAACTCTGGAAACACCATATATTTT	CASSDSNSGNTIYF
.	TRBV20-1	.	TRBJ1-1	TGCAGTGCCATCAGGGGCTCTGAAGCTTTCTTT	CSAIRGSEAFF
.	TRBV24-1	TRBD1	TRBJ1-5	TGTGCCACCAGTGATTCCAGGACAGGTAGTGGGCCCCAGCATTTT	CATSDSRTGSGPQHF
.	TRBV13	TRBD1	TRBJ1-5	TGTGCCAGCAGCTTAGGCCTTGGGACAGGGAACCAGCCCCAGCATTTT	CASSLGLGTGNQPQHF
few	TRBV4-1	.	TRBJ1-2	TGCGCCAGCAGCCAAGGGATGCAGGGATCGTTCGGCTACACCTTC	CASSQGMQGSFGYTF
.	TRBV12-3/TRBV12-4	.	TRBJ1-1	TGTGCCAGCAGTTTAAAGCGGAACACTGAAGCTTTCTTT	CASSLKRNTEAFF
once	TRBV7-2	.	TRBJ2-7	TGTGCCAGCAGCTTAGCGGCCTCCTACGAGCAGTACTTC	CASSLAASYEQYF
.	TRBV5-1	.	TRBJ1-2	TGCGCCAGCAGCTTGGATCCATCGGGAGATGGCTACACCTTC	CASSLDPSGDGYTF
.	TRBV5-4	.	TRBJ1-1	TGTGCCAGCAGCTTGAATTTACAGGGAGAAGCTGAAGCTTTCTTT	CASSLNLQGEAEAFF
.	TRBV5-1	TRBD1	TRBJ1-1	TGCGCCAGCAGCGTGGGACAGGGATTTACTGAAGCTTTCTTT	CASSVGQGFTEAFF
many	TRBV6-4	.	TRBJ1-2	TGTGCCAGCAGTGACTCGGCAGGGGTGAATGGCTACACCTTC	CASSDSAGVNGYTF
.	TRBV4-2	TRBD1	TRBJ1-6	TGTGCCAGCAGCCTGGGACAGGGAATCCTGCGATATAATTCACCCCTCCACTTT	CASSLGQGILRYNSPLHF
.	TRBV19	.	TRBJ1-2	TGTGCCAGTAGTTTAAACTCCCTCCTTTATTATGGCTACACCTTC	CASSLNSLLYYGYTF
once	TRBV5-1	.	TRBJ1-2	TGCGCCAGCAGCCACTCAGGGGAGGGGTATGGCTACACCTTC	CASSHSGEGYGYTF
.	TRBV30	.	TRBJ1-2	TGTGCCTGGAGTGTACTTAGGGGATGGAATGGCTACACCTTC	CAWSVLRGWNGYTF
once	TRBV27	TRBD2	TRBJ2-7	TGTGCCAGCAGTTTACGACTAGCGGGAGTCACGTACTTC	CASSLRLAGVTYF
.	TRBV10-3	.	TRBJ1-2	TGTGCCATCCCGGCGGACGGAGGCTATGGCTACACCTTC	CAIPADGGYGYTF
.	TRBV27	.	TRBJ2-3	TGTGCCAGCAGTTTGGGAGGAACTAGCACAGATACGCAGTATTTT	CASSLGGTSTDTQYF
.	TRBV14	TRBD1	TRBJ2-5	TGTGCCAGCAGCCAAGCCCGGGACAGCAAAGAGACCCAGTACTTC	CASSQARDSKETQYF
.	TRBV27	.	TRBJ2-7	TGTGCCAGCAGCCTCGATAGCGGCGTCGACGGCGAGCAGTACTTC	CASSLDSGVDGEQYF
.	TRBV5-1	.	TRBJ2-5	TGCGCCAGCAGCTATAGCGCAGAGACCCAGTACTTC	CASSYSAETQYF
.	TRBV14	TRBD2	TRBJ2-3	TGTGCCAGCAGCCGTTTAGCGGGGAGCACAGATACGCAGTATTTT	CASSRLAGSTDTQYF
.	TRBV7-9	TRBD2	TRBJ2-5	TGTGCCAGCAGCTACGGAAACGGGCGGGAGGGCGAGACCCAGTACTTC	CASSYGNGREGETQYF
.	TRBV3-1/TRBV3-2	.	TRBJ2-5	TGTGCCAGCAGCCAAGTAGTAGGGGGAGAGACCCAGTACTTC	CASSQVVGGETQYF
once	TRBV2	.	TRBJ2-5	TGTGCCAGCAGTGACCCGTCGACAGGATTACAAGAGACCCAGTACTTC	CASSDPSTGLQETQYF
once	TRBV27	TRBD1	TRBJ2-2	TGTGCCAGCAGCTCCGGACAGGGGGGAACCGGGGAGCTGTTTTTT	CASSSGQGGTGELFF